This T cell receptor (beta chain) was profiled in a study of post-analysis software for immune sequencing data. Looking at the study overall: The cohort encompassed relapsing-remitting, secondary progressive and progressive-relapsing multiple sclerosis disease courses. Study results and caveats: Relative to controls, patients with multiple sclerosis showed significantly lower normalized Chao1 diversity. Five or six TRBV segments were significantly more frequent in patients than in controls. TRBV5-6, TRBV5-1 and TRBV20-1 were among these segments. Co-batched samples clustered tightly together by F measure.

Every TCR beta cDNA library bore unique molecular identifiers. The yield from roughly 1 to 10 million T cells was around 500,000 cDNA molecules in total. MiXCR, applied by TCRdb to the PCR reads, yields one record per CDR3 protein. The data show about 500,000 distinct CDR3 sequences, under 55% seen once. The V gene's germline CDR1 is SQVTM and CDR2 ANQGSEA. V lost 1 base and J lost 6; bases outside the gene matches: 15. The CDR3 is made up of 17 amino acids. As to this clonotype: The antigen remains unidentified.

The chain links TRBV29-1 to TRBJ2-5, with 9 bases identical to TRBD2. This TCR derives from a girl under 18 with multiple sclerosis. The sequenced sample was blood. The CDR3 nucleotides read TGCAGCGTTGAAGCGAGTCTGACAGCGGGAGGCTTTAAGACCCAGTACTTC. Its protein product is CSVEASLTAGGFKTQYF.